This TCR beta chain comes out of a study of T cell responses to AZD1222 COVID-19 vaccine. Method: immunoSEQ multiplex PCR; TCRdb's copy keeps in-frame clones and lacks some. This sample has approximately 200,000 clones, with roughly 88% found just once. About this clone: Its specificity is unknown.

CDR1 LGHNT and CDR2 FRNRAP come from the germline V gene. CDR3 length equals 15 residues. V dropped 5 bases and J dropped 8 bases, with 20 bases sitting between them. Study conclusions and caveats: Donor demographics were predominantly white British with a female majority; clonal diversity may be underestimated. Only six people who got AZD1222 tested seropositive at baseline. In all cases, repertoires were sampled only after the peak T cell response.

This rearrangement joins TRBV12-5 to TRBJ2-3; D might be TRBD1 or TRBD2, each matching 6 bases. The source material was peripheral blood, sampled on day 0 of AZD1222 vaccination. The sequence came from an adult in good health. The CDR3, as DNA: TGTGCTAGTGGTGATAACGAACAACAGGGAGGTACGCAGTATTTT. Amino acids: CASGDNEQQGGTQYF.